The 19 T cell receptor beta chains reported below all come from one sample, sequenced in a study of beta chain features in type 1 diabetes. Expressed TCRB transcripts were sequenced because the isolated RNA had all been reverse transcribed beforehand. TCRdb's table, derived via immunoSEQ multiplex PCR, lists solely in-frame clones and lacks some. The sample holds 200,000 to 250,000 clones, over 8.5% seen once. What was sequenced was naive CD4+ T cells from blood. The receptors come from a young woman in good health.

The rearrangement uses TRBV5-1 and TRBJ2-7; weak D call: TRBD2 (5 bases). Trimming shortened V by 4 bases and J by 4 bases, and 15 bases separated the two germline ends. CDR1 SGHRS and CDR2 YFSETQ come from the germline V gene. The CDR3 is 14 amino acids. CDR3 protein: CASSIPDSTYEQYF. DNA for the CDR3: TGCGCCAGCAGCATTCCGGACTCTACTTACGAGCAGTACTTC.

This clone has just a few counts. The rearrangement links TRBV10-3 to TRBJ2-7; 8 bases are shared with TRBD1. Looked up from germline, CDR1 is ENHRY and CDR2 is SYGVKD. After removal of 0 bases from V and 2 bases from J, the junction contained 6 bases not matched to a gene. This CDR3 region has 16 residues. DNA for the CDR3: TGTGCCATCAGTGAGTCGGGGCAGGGGGCTACCTACGAGCAGTACTTC. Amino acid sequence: CAISESGQGATYEQYF.

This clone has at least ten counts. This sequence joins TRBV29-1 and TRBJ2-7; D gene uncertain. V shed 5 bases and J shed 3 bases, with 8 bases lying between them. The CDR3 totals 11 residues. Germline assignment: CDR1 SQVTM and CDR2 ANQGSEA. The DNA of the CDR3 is TGCAGCGTTAGTCAGTACTACGAGCAGTACTTC. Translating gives CSVSQYYEQYF.

The CDR3 nucleotides are TGTGCCAGCAGTTTAAAAAGGACGGGGGGGAATCAGCCCCAGCATTTT. Its protein product is CASSLKRTGGNQPQHF. This chain links TRBV28 with TRBJ1-5, with D possibly matching TRBD1 (5 bases). The ends were cut back, 2 bases at V and 4 bases at J, with 15 bases in the middle. Per germline, CDR1 MDHEN and CDR2 SYDVKM. The CDR3 is 16 amino acids.

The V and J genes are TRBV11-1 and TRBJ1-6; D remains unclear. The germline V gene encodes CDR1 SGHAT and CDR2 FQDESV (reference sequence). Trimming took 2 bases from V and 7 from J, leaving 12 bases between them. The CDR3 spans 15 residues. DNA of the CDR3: TGTGCCAGCAGCTTATTCGATAGTTTGAATTCACCCCTCCACTTT. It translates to CASSLFDSLNSPLHF.

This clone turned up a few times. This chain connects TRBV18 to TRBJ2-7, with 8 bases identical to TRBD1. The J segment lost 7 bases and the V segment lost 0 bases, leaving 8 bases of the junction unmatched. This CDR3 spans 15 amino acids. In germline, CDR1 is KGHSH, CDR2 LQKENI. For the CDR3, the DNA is TGTGCCAGCTCACCACCGGGGCAGGGGGCTGGTGAGCAGTACTTC. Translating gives CASSPPGQGAGEQYF.

In DNA, the CDR3 is TGCGCCAGCAGCTTGGACCCGGCTGGGCCTTATGGCTACACCTTC. Amino acids: CASSLDPAGPYGYTF. The chain carries TRBV5-1 and TRBJ1-2; D gene unclear. Germline CDR1 and CDR2: SGHRS and YFSETQ. Trimming left V 0 bases short and J 5 bases short, with 14 bases between. This CDR3 has 15 amino acids.

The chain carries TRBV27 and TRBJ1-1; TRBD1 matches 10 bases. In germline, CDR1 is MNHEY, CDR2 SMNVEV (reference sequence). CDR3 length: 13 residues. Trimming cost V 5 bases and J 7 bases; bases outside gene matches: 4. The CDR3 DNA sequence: TGTGCCAGCAGTACCCGGGACAGGGGTGAAGCTTTCTTT. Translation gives CASSTRDRGEAFF.

In DNA, the CDR3 is TGCGCCAGCAGCTTGGCCTCAGGGGGCATAACTAATGAAAAACTGTTTTTT. It translates to CASSLASGGITNEKLFF. The rearrangement joins TRBV5-1 to TRBJ1-4; 8 bases fit TRBD1. Trimming removed 0 bases from V and 1 base from J; junction bases left unmatched: 5. This CDR3 is built from 17 residues. In germline, CDR1 is SGHRS, CDR2 YFSETQ.

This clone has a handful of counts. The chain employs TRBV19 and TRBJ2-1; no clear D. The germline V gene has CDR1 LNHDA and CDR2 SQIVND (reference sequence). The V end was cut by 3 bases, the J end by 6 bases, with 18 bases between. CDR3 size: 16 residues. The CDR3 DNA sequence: TGTGCCAGTAGTATTTCACCGGCAGGTGTGTCCAATGAGCAGTTCTTC. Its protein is CASSISPAGVSNEQFF.

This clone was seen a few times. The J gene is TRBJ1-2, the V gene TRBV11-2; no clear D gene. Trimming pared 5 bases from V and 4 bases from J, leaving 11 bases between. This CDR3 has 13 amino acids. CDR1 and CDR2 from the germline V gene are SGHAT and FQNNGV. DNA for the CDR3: TGTGCCAGCAGCCCCCACTCTGGCTATGGCTACACCTTC. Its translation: CASSPHSGYGYTF.

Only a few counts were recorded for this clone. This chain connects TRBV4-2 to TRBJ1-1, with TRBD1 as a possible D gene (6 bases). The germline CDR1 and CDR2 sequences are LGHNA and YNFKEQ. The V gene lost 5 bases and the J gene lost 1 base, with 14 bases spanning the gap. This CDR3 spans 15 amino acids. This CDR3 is CASSRGDRTNTEAFF. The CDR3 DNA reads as TGTGCCAGCAGCAGGGGTGACAGGACGAACACTGAAGCTTTCTTT.

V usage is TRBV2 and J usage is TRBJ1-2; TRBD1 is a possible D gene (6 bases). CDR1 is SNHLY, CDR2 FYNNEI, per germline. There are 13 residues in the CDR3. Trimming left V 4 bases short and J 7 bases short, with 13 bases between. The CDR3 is CASSAGEALGYTF. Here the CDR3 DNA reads TGTGCCAGCAGTGCAGGGGAAGCGCTTGGCTACACCTTC.

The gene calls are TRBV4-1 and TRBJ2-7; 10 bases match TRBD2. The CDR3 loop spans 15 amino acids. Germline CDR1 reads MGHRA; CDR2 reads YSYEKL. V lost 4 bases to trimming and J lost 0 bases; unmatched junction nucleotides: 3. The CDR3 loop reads CASSPASGSSYEQYF. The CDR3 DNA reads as TGCGCCAGCAGCCCGGCTAGCGGGAGCTCCTACGAGCAGTACTTC.

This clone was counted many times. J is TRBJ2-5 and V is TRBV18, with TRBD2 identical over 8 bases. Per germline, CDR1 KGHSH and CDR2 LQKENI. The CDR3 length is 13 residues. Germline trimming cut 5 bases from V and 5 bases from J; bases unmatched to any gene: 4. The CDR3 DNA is TGTGCCAGCTCAGCGGGGGGCGGCGAGACCCAGTACTTC. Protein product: CASSAGGGETQYF.

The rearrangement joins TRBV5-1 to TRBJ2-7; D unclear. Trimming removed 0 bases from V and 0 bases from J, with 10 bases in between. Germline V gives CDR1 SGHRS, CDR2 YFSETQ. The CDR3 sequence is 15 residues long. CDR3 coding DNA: TGCGCCAGCAGCTTGGGATGGAGAAGCTCCTACGAGCAGTACTTC. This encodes CASSLGWRSSYEQYF.

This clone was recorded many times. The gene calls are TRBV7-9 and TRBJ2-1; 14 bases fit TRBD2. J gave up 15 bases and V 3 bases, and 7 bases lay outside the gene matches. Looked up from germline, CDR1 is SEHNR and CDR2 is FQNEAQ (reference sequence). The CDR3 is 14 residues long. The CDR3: CASSFGTSGGRPFF. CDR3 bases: TGTGCCAGCAGCTTCGGGACTAGCGGGGGTCGGCCGTTCTTC.

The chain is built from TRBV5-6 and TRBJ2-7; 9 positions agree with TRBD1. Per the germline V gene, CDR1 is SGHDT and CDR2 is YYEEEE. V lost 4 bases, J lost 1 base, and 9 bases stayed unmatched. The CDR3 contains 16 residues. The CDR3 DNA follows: TGTGCCAGCAGCCCAGGACAGGGGACCCTATCCTACGAGCAGTACTTC. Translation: CASSPGQGTLSYEQYF. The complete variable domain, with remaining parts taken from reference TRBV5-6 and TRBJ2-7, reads DAGVTQSPTHLIKTRGQQVTLRCSPKSGHDTVSWYQQALGQGPQFIFQYYEEEERQRGNFPDRFSGHQFPNYSSELNVNALLLGDSALYLCASSPGQGTLSYEQYFGPGTRLTVT.

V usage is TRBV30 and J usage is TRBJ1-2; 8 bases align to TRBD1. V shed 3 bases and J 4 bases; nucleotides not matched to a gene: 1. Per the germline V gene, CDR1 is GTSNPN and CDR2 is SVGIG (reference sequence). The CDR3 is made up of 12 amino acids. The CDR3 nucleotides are TGTGCCTGGAGACAGGGGGTCTATGGCTACACCTTC. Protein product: CAWRQGVYGYTF.